This T cell receptor (beta chain) appears in the sequencing data of a study of blood T cell repertoires in COVID-19. Participants were aged about 18 to 90 years, lived in 20 to 25 US areas, and enrolled virtually. In the original processing: The assay estimated nucleated cells by amplifying reference gene primers. Measured with immunoSEQ multiplex PCR; TCRdb has only the in-frame clones, and not every one. V, J and clone size derive from that table, while D and trimming were established from the DNA sequence. This sample yields fewer than 250,000 clones, of which over 80% are seen a single time; about 3.3% belongs to the top ten. Source material: PBMCs or T cells enriched from blood (not recorded which). The receptor comes from a woman aged 25-40 years who had been exposed to COVID-19.

The CDR3 reads CASSTGMNTGELFF. For the CDR3, the DNA is TGCGCCAGTTCGACAGGGATGAACACCGGGGAGCTGTTTTTT. This chain joins TRBV4-1 and TRBJ2-2, with 7 nucleotides matching TRBD1. The germline gives CDR1 MGHRA, CDR2 YSYEKL. The CDR3 runs to 14 residues. Trimming took 9 bases from V and 1 from J; bases not matched to a gene: 5.